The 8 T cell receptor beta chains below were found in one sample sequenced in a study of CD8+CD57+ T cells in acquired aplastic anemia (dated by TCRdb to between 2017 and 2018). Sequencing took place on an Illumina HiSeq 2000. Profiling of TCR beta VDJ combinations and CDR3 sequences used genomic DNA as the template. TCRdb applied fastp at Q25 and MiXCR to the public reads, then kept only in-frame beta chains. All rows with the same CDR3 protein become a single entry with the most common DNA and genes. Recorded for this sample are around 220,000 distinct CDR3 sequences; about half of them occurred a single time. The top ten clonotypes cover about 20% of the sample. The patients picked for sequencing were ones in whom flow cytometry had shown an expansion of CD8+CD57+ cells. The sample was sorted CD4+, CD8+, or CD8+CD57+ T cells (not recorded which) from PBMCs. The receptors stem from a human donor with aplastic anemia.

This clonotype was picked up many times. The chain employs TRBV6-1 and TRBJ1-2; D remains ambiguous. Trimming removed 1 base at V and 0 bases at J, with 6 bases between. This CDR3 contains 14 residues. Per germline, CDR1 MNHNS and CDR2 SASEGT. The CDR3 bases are TGTGCCAGCAGTGAAGGGCCGGCTAACTATGGCTACACCTTC. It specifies CASSEGPANYGYTF.

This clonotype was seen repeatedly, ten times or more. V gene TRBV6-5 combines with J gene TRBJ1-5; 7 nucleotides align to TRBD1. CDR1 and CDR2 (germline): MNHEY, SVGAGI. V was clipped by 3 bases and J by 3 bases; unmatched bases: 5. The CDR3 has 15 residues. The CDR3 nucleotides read TGTGCCAGCAGTTATTCGGGACAGTTCAATCAGCCCCAGCATTTT. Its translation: CASSYSGQFNQPQHF.

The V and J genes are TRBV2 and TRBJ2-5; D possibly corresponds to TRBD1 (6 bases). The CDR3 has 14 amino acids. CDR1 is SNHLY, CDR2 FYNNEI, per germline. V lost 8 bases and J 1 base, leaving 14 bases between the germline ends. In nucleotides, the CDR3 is TGTGCCAGCCGCATCAGGGGTAGCCAAGAGACCCAGTACTTC. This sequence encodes CASRIRGSQETQYF.

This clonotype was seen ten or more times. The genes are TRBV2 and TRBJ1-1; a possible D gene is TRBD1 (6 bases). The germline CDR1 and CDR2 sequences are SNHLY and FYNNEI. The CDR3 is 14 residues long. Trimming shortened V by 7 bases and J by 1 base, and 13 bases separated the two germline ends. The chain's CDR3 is CASNEDSRNTEAFF. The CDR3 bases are TGTGCCAGCAACGAGGACAGCCGGAACACTGAAGCTTTCTTT.

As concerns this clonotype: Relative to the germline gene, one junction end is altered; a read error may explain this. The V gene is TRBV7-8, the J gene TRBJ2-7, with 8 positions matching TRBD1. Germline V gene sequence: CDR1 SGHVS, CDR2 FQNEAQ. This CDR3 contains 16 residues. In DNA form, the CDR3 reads TGCGCCAGCAGCCGACAGGACAGGGTTTTCTCCTACGAGCAGTACTTC. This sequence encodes CASSRQDRVFSYEQYF.

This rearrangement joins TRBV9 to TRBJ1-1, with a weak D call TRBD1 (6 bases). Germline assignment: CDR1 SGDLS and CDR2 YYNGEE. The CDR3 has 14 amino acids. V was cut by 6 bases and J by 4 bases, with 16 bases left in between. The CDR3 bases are TGTGCCAGCAACGCACAGGGCGATGGCACTGAAGCTTTCTTT. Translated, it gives CASNAQGDGTEAFF.

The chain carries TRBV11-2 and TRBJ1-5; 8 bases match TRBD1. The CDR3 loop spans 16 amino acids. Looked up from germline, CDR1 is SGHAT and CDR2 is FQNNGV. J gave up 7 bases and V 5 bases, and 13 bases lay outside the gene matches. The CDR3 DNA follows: TGTGCCAGCAGCCCGGACAGGGAGGCCTACGAGCAGCCCCAGCATTTT. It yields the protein CASSPDREAYEQPQHF.

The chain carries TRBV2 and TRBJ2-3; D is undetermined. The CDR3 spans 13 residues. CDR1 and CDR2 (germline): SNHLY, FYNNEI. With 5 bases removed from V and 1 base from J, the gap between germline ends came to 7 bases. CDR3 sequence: CASSYPGTDTQYF. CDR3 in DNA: TGTGCCAGCAGTTACCCCGGCACAGATACGCAGTATTTT.